The rows below give T cell receptor beta chains drawn from one sample of a study of T cell clones after liver transplantation. Sequencing was performed with immunoSEQ multiplex PCR; in TCRdb, only in-frame clones are kept and a portion is missing. In the table there are more than 95,000 clones, 82% of which are singletons. The source material was CD4+ T cells from blood, sampled before liver transplant. The receptors here all came from a human donor who received a liver transplant. CDR3s include the opening cysteine and the closing phenylalanine or tryptophan. D genes are given only for firm matches. Clone size is shown for a subset of rows, as once, few, many or a class of expanded clone.

cdr3_length	clone_size	v_call	d_call	j_call	cdr3_aa	cdr3_nt
15	once	TRBV4-1	NA	TRBJ1-2	CASSQDGSFNYGYTF	TGCGCCAGCAGCCAAGATGGCAGCTTTAACTATGGCTACACCTTC
15	once	TRBV18	NA	TRBJ1-1	CASSPATGLNTEAFF	TGTGCCAGCTCGCCGGCGACAGGACTTAACACTGAAGCTTTCTTT
14	NA	TRBV18	NA	TRBJ2-7	CASSPVSPSYEQYF	TGTGCCAGCTCACCTGTCTCCCCCTCCTACGAGCAGTACTTC
22	NA	TRBV21-1	NA	TRBJ2-7	CASSTLPASGGAWTIGLYEQYF	TGTGCCAGCAGCACCCTTCCAGCATCAGGGGGCGCTTGGACTATCGGTTTGTACGAGCAGTACTTC
14	NA	TRBV2	NA	TRBJ2-7	CASSGNGIRYEQYF	TGTGCCAGCAGTGGCAATGGGATTCGCTACGAGCAGTACTTC
13	NA	TRBV6-5	NA	TRBJ1-2	CASSPEGRSGYTF	TGTGCCAGCTCCCCAGAAGGTCGCTCGGGCTACACCTTC
19	NA	TRBV7-8	NA	TRBJ2-3	CASSTEGASGFLGTDTQYF	TGTGCCAGCAGCACAGAAGGCGCTAGTGGGTTCCTCGGCACAGATACGCAGTATTTT
15	NA	TRBV10-1	NA	TRBJ1-1	CASRNPGQGVTEAFF	TGCGCCAGCAGAAACCCGGGACAAGGGGTGACTGAAGCTTTCTTT
17	NA	TRBV11-2	TRBD2	TRBJ2-5	CASSLLGLAGGGETQYF	TGTGCCAGCAGCTTACTCGGACTAGCGGGAGGCGGAGAGACCCAGTACTTC
16	NA	TRBV28	TRBD1	TRBJ1-2	CASSSGTGGTNYGYTF	TGTGCCAGCAGTTCCGGGACAGGGGGCACCAACTATGGCTACACCTTC
14	NA	TRBV14	NA	TRBJ2-2	CASSQDRGTGELFF	TGTGCCAGCAGCCAAGATAGGGGGACCGGGGAGCTGTTTTTT
18	NA	TRBV2	NA	TRBJ2-1	CASRLRDLTRYPYNEQFF	TGTGCCAGCAGGCTCCGGGACCTAACAAGATATCCTTACAATGAGCAGTTCTTC
14	once	TRBV30	NA	TRBJ2-7	CASTRRVTAREQYF	TGTGCCTCCACGAGAAGGGTCACAGCCAGGGAGCAGTACTTC
13	NA	TRBV19	TRBD1	TRBJ1-2	CASTRQGGHGYTF	TGTGCCAGTACTCGACAGGGGGGCCATGGCTACACCTTC
15	once	TRBV4-2	NA	TRBJ2-3	CASSQDEGNTDTQYF	TGTGCCAGCAGCCAAGATGAGGGAAACACAGATACGCAGTATTTT
12	NA	TRBV30	TRBD1	TRBJ2-7	CAWRGQGNEQYF	TGTGCCTGGAGGGGACAGGGGAACGAGCAGTACTTC
13	NA	TRBV13	TRBD1	TRBJ1-5	CASSLTGEQPQHF	TGTGCCAGCAGTCTTACAGGGGAACAGCCCCAGCATTTT
15	NA	TRBV15	TRBD1	TRBJ2-3	CATSGTGLFTDTQYF	TGTGCCACCAGTGGGACAGGGCTGTTCACAGATACGCAGTATTTT
14	NA	TRBV4-2	TRBD1	TRBJ1-2	CASSQGGQGDGYTF	TGTGCCAGCAGCCAAGGAGGTCAGGGGGATGGCTACACCTTC
13	NA	TRBV19	TRBD1	TRBJ1-2	CASMDRVSYGYTF	TGTGCCAGTATGGACAGGGTGAGCTATGGCTACACCTTC
15	NA	TRBV30	NA	TRBJ2-3	CAWSHKGLNTDTQYF	TGTGCCTGGAGCCACAAGGGGCTAAACACAGATACGCAGTATTTT
15	NA	TRBV2	NA	TRBJ2-1	CASTNWDRSYNEQFF	TGTGCCAGTACGAATTGGGACCGATCATACAATGAGCAGTTCTTC
13	medium-sized	TRBV7-9	NA	TRBJ2-7	CASSSGRIYEQYF	TGTGCCAGCAGCTCCGGACGGATTTACGAGCAGTACTTC
17	NA	TRBV11-2	NA	TRBJ1-1	CASSRPGRPRVNTEAFF	TGTGCCAGCAGCCGACCGGGGCGCCCTCGGGTGAACACTGAAGCTTTCTTT
17	once	TRBV7-6	TRBD1	TRBJ2-2	CASSLAAGTGGTGELFF	TGTGCCAGCAGCTTAGCAGCCGGGACAGGAGGCACCGGGGAGCTGTTTTTT
11	NA	TRBV25-1	TRBD1	TRBJ1-1	CASRDSAEAFF	TGTGCCAGCCGGGACAGCGCTGAAGCTTTCTTT
15	NA	TRBV25-1	TRBD1	TRBJ1-2	CASSVRDSKNYGYTF	TGTGCCAGCAGTGTGAGGGACAGCAAAAACTATGGCTACACCTTC
15	NA	TRBV7-9	NA	TRBJ2-7	CASSLLGTSSYEQYF	TGTGCCAGCAGCTTACTCGGGACAAGCTCCTACGAGCAGTACTTC
13	NA	TRBV4-2	NA	TRBJ2-1	CASSQDAGPEQFF	TGTGCCAGCAGCCAAGATGCAGGGCCAGAGCAGTTCTTC
14	once	TRBV5-1	NA	TRBJ2-5	CASSLSGTQETQYF	TGCGCCAGCAGCTTGTCCGGGACCCAAGAGACCCAGTACTTC
14	NA	TRBV9	NA	TRBJ1-4	CASSVGQSNEKLFF	TGTGCCAGCAGCGTCGGACAGTCTAATGAAAAACTGTTTTTT
14	NA	TRBV4-1	NA	TRBJ2-1	CASRIGGAYNEQFF	TGCGCCAGCAGAATAGGGGGGGCGTACAATGAGCAGTTCTTC
15	NA	TRBV5-6	NA	TRBJ2-1	CASSLDSSSYNEQFF	TGTGCCAGCAGCTTGGACAGTAGCTCCTACAATGAGCAGTTCTTC
12	NA	TRBV6-6	NA	TRBJ1-2	CASRLSDYGYTF	TGTGCCAGCAGGTTATCCGACTATGGCTACACCTTC
14	few	TRBV6-5	NA	TRBJ1-2	CASTGGVEGYGYTF	TGTGCCAGCACCGGGGGAGTGGAGGGATATGGCTACACCTTC
15	NA	TRBV5-1	NA	TRBJ1-1	CASRTGVGLGTEAFF	TGCGCCAGCAGGACCGGGGTCGGATTAGGGACTGAAGCTTTCTTT
17	once	TRBV27	TRBD2	TRBJ2-7	CASSLDRMASGGYEQYF	TGTGCCAGCAGTTTAGATCGGATGGCTAGCGGGGGTTACGAGCAGTACTTC
15	NA	TRBV5-1	NA	TRBJ1-6	CASSSGGAGNSPLHF	TGCGCCAGCAGCTCCGGGGGGGCGGGGAATTCACCCCTCCACTTT
13	NA	TRBV27	NA	TRBJ1-1	CASSTRQNTEAFF	TGTGCCAGCAGTACTCGGCAGAACACTGAAGCTTTCTTT
18	NA	TRBV4-3	NA	TRBJ1-3	CASSQVVRQGNSGNTIYF	TGCGCCAGCAGCCAAGTAGTCCGTCAGGGAAACTCTGGAAACACCATATATTTT
18	NA	TRBV11-2	TRBD1	TRBJ2-2	CASIHRDRASPRTGELFF	TGTGCCAGCATTCATCGGGACAGGGCCTCCCCGAGGACCGGGGAGCTGTTTTTT
15	NA	TRBV2	NA	TRBJ2-2	CASRTSRKNTGELFF	TGTGCCAGCCGAACTAGCAGAAAGAACACCGGGGAGCTGTTTTTT
16	NA	TRBV19	NA	TRBJ1-1	CASSIAWRGRITEAFF	TGTGCCAGTAGTATAGCTTGGAGGGGAAGGATAACTGAAGCTTTCTTT
13	NA	TRBV18	NA	TRBJ2-1	CASSFGSYNEQFF	TGTGCCAGCTCATTTGGTTCCTACAATGAGCAGTTCTTC
15	NA	TRBV28	NA	TRBJ1-4	CASSFPGRINEKLFF	TGTGCCAGCAGTTTTCCCGGACGGATTAATGAAAAACTGTTTTTT
13	NA	TRBV7-2	NA	TRBJ1-2	CASSLGQNYGYTF	TGTGCCAGCAGCCTAGGACAAAACTATGGCTACACCTTC
11	NA	TRBV6-1	NA	TRBJ1-1	CASSADTEAFF	TGTGCCAGCAGCGCCGACACTGAAGCTTTCTTT